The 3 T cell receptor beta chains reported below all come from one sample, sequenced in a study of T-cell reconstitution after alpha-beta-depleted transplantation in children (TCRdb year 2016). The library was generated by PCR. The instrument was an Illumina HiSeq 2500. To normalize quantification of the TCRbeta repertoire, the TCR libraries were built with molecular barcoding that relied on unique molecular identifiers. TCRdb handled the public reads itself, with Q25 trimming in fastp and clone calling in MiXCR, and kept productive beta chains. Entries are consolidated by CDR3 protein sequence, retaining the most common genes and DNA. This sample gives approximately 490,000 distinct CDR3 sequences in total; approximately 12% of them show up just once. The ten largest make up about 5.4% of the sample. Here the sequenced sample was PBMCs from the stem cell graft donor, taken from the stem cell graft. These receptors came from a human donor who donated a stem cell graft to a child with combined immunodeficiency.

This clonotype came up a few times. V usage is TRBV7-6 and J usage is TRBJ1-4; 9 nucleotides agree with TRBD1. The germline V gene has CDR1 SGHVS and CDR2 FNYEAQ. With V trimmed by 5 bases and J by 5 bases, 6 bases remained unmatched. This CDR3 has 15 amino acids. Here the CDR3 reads CASSPFGTGNEKLFF. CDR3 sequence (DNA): TGTGCCAGCAGCCCTTTCGGGACAGGGAATGAAAAACTGTTTTTT. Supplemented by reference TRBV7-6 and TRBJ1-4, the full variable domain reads GAGVSQSPRYKVTKRGQDVALRCDPISGHVSLYWYRQALGQGPEFLTYFNYEAQQDKSGLPNDRFSAERPEGSISTLTIQRTEQRDSAMYRCASSPFGTGNEKLFFGSGTQLSVL.

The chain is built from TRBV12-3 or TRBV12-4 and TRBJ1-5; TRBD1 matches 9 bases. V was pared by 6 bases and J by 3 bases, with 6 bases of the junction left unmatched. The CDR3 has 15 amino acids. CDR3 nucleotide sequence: TGTGCCAGCAGAGGCGGGGACAGGGACAATCAGCCCCAGCATTTT. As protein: CASRGGDRDNQPQHF.

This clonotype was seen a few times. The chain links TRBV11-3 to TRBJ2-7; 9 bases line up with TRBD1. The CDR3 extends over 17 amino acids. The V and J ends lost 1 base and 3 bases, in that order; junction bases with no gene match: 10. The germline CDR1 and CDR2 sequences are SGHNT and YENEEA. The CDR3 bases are TGTGCCAGCAGCTTAGCAATTGGAGGGACAGGGCTCTACGAGCAGTACTTC. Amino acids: CASSLAIGGTGLYEQYF.